A single sample is the source of the 17 T cell receptor beta chains below, sequenced in a study of Ad26.COV2.S vaccination and SARS-CoV-2 variants. Treatment of the sample: 15 to 20 received Ad26.COV2.S at low or high dose, single or two shots; 5 received placebo; per-sample allocation not given. Sample collection was performed on day 63 after the first vaccine or placebo injection. Here immunoSEQ multiplex PCR was the method, and the copy in TCRdb shows in-frame clones only, minus some. The sample includes almost 400,000 clones, approximately 89% seen only once; the top ten take over 1.5%. The specimen comprised peripheral blood, sampled in a trial of Ad26.COV2.S vaccine versus placebo. Every receptor here comes from a person between 18 and 59 years old who received the Ad26.COV2.S COVID-19 vaccine or a placebo.

The rearrangement joins TRBV11-3 to TRBJ1-1; D is unresolved. V was shortened by 5 bases and J by 3 bases, with 10 bases between the two germline ends. Germline-derived CDR1 and CDR2 are SGHNT and YENEEA. The CDR3 has 13 residues. CDR3 sequence: CASSPSRDTEAFF. For the CDR3, the DNA is TGTGCCAGCAGCCCTTCTCGGGACACTGAAGCTTTCTTT. Complete variable domain (other parts from reference TRBV11-3 and TRBJ1-1): EAGVVQSPRYKIIEKKQPVAFWCNPISGHNTLYWYLQNLGQGPELLIRYENEEAVDDSQLPKDRFSAERLKGVDSTLKIQPAELGDSAVYLCASSPSRDTEAFFGQGTRLTVV.

The chain carries TRBV2 and TRBJ2-1; 7 bases fit TRBD1. The junction had 2 bases not matched to a gene; V was cut back by 2 bases and J by 7 bases. Germline V lookup: CDR1 SNHLY, CDR2 FYNNEI. The CDR3 is 13 amino acids. In DNA, the CDR3 is TGTGCCAGCAGTGAAAACAGGGGTAATGAGCAGTTCTTC. Protein: CASSENRGNEQFF.

The rearrangement joins TRBV28 to TRBJ2-2; TRBD1 matches 12 bases. After removal of 7 bases from V and 5 bases from J, the junction contained 8 bases not matched to a gene. Per the germline V gene, CDR1 is MDHEN and CDR2 is SYDVKM. The CDR3 loop spans 16 amino acids. CDR3 protein: CASTGGQGAGTGELFF. As DNA, the CDR3 is TGTGCCAGCACCGGGGGACAGGGGGCGGGTACCGGGGAGCTGTTTTTT.

This chain links TRBV5-1 with TRBJ2-1; D remains ambiguous. From germline, CDR1 is SGHRS and CDR2 YFSETQ. With 0 bases removed from V and 7 bases from J, the gap between germline ends came to 14 bases. This CDR3 spans 15 amino acids. The chain's CDR3 is CASSLDPHAANEQFF. The CDR3 bases are TGCGCCAGCAGCTTGGATCCCCACGCGGCAAATGAGCAGTTCTTC. The variable domain in full, with the rest retrieved from reference TRBV5-1 and TRBJ2-1, is KAGVTQTPRYLIKTRGQQVTLSCSPISGHRSVSWYQQTPGQGLQFLFEYFSETQRNKGNFPGRFSGRQFSNSRSEMNVSTLELGDSALYLCASSLDPHAANEQFFGPGTRLTVL.

This clone was observed a handful of times. The V gene is TRBV6-6, the J gene TRBJ2-7; possibly TRBD1 for D (6 bases). The germline V and J ends were trimmed by 5 bases and 2 bases, with 16 bases remaining between them. Germline loops: CDR1 MNHNY, CDR2 SVGAGI (reference sequence). CDR3 length: 15 residues. Here the CDR3 DNA reads TGTGCCAGCAGTGCCCAGGACAGCAACACCTACGAGCAGTACTTC. It codes for CASSAQDSNTYEQYF.

The genes are TRBV7-2 and TRBJ2-7; 8 bases fit TRBD1. V trimming: 1 base; J trimming: 1 base; junction bases outside the gene matches: 3. Looked up from germline, CDR1 is SGHTA and CDR2 is FQGNSA. This CDR3 region has 15 residues. Here the CDR3 reads CASSLETGASYEQYF. CDR3 sequence (DNA): TGTGCCAGCAGCTTAGAGACAGGGGCGTCCTACGAGCAGTACTTC.

The V gene is TRBV18, the J gene TRBJ2-1, with no clear D. Germline CDR1 is KGHSH and CDR2 is LQKENI. The ends were cut back, 3 bases at V and 2 bases at J, with 8 bases in the middle. The CDR3 totals 14 residues. CDR3 in DNA: TGTGCCAGCTCACCTTTCGGCACCTACAATGAGCAGTTCTTC. The encoded protein is CASSPFGTYNEQFF. The full variable domain, in which reference TRBV18 and TRBJ2-1 provide the parts outside the CDR3, is NAGVMQNPRHLVRRRGQEARLRCSPMKGHSHVYWYRQLPEEGLKFMVYLQKENIIDESGMPKERFSAEFPKEGPSILRIQQVVRGDSAAYFCASSPFGTYNEQFFGPGTRLTVL.

The V gene is TRBV9, the J gene TRBJ2-7; tentative D call: TRBD2 (5 bases). The CDR3 length is 13 residues. Trimming left V 4 bases short and J 7 bases short, with 15 bases between. The germline gives CDR1 SGDLS, CDR2 YYNGEE. CDR3 bases: TGTGCCAGCAGCACCGCGGGCCCGGGGGAGCAGTACTTC. This codes for CASSTAGPGEQYF.

This chain joins TRBV3-1 (or the pseudogene TRBV3-2) and TRBJ1-2, with D possibly matching TRBD1 (6 bases). This CDR3 contains 15 residues. V was cut by 1 base and J by 0 bases, with 9 bases left in between. Germline V lookup: CDR1 LGHDT, CDR2 YNNKEL (reference sequence). The CDR3: CASSQGGGSNYGYTF. CDR3 in DNA: TGTGCCAGCAGCCAAGGTGGGGGCTCTAACTATGGCTACACCTTC.

This CDR3 reads CATSRGTSGNTIYF. The CDR3, as DNA: TGTGCCACCAGCAGAGGGACCTCTGGAAACACCATATATTTT. V usage is TRBV15 and J usage is TRBJ1-3, with D uncertain. Trimming took 1 base from V and 0 from J, leaving 4 bases between them. CDR3 length: 14 residues. CDR1 and CDR2 (germline): LNHNV, YYDKDF (reference sequence).

This chain links TRBV5-1 with TRBJ1-3; D possibly corresponds to TRBD1 (5 bases). Looked up from germline, CDR1 is SGHRS and CDR2 is YFSETQ. The length of the CDR3 is 16 residues. The V and J ends lost 4 bases and 0 bases respectively, with 14 bases between them. The CDR3 DNA reads as TGCGCCAGCAGCATTGGGGACTCAAGCTCTGGAAACACCATATATTTT. Its translation is CASSIGDSSSGNTIYF.

V gene TRBV4-3 combines with J gene TRBJ1-1; weak D call: TRBD1 (5 bases). V was shortened by 3 bases and J by 11 bases, with 22 bases between the two germline ends. Germline V lookup: CDR1 LGHNA, CDR2 YSLEER. CDR3 length equals 15 residues. The CDR3 DNA is TGCGCCAGCAGCCACTGGGGGAAGGCTGGAATGGGGGCTTTCTTT. This translates into CASSHWGKAGMGAFF.

This chain links TRBV4-3 with TRBJ2-1; 8 bases map to TRBD2. V was clipped by 0 bases and J by 9 bases; unmatched bases: 4. Germline-derived CDR1 and CDR2 are LGHNA and YSLEER. This CDR3 comprises 14 residues. The CDR3, as DNA: TGCGCCAGCAGCCAAGACAGCGGGGGCAGTGAGCAGTTCTTC. It yields the protein CASSQDSGGSEQFF.

This clone has a handful of counts. This rearrangement joins TRBV27 to TRBJ1-2, with TRBD1 identical over 7 bases. The J segment lost 3 bases and the V segment lost 3 bases, leaving 4 bases of the junction unmatched. The CDR3 extends over 14 amino acids. Looked up from germline, CDR1 is MNHEY and CDR2 is SMNVEV (reference sequence). The CDR3 here is CASSFRQGDYGYTF. CDR3 coding DNA: TGTGCCAGCAGTTTCCGACAGGGTGACTATGGCTACACCTTC.

This sequence joins TRBV19 and TRBJ1-1; D uncertain. Between the trimmed V and J ends, which lost 3 bases and 1 base, there was a span of 9 bases. This CDR3 is 14 amino acids long. Germline V lookup: CDR1 LNHDA, CDR2 SQIVND (reference sequence). CDR3 in DNA: TGTGCCAGTAGTATCGAAGGGAGGAACACTGAAGCTTTCTTT. Amino acid sequence: CASSIEGRNTEAFF.

This clone was counted between two and nine times. The chain combines TRBV30 with TRBJ2-1; perhaps TRBD2 as D (5 bases). The germline V and J ends were trimmed by 0 bases and 9 bases, with 15 bases remaining between them. Per the germline V gene, CDR1 is GTSNPN and CDR2 is SVGIG (reference sequence). The CDR3 extends over 14 amino acids. In DNA, the CDR3 is TGTGCCTGGAGTGTACTTCGTGATCGGGGTGAGCAGTTCTTC. Protein: CAWSVLRDRGEQFF.

V usage is TRBV18 and J usage is TRBJ1-1; D is unclear. CDR1 KGHSH and CDR2 LQKENI come from the germline V gene. Trimming took off 2 bases at V and 1 base at J, with 8 bases between the two ends. The CDR3 has 14 residues. The chain's CDR3 is CASSPKTGNTEAFF. For the CDR3, the DNA is TGTGCCAGCTCACCAAAGACGGGGAACACTGAAGCTTTCTTT.